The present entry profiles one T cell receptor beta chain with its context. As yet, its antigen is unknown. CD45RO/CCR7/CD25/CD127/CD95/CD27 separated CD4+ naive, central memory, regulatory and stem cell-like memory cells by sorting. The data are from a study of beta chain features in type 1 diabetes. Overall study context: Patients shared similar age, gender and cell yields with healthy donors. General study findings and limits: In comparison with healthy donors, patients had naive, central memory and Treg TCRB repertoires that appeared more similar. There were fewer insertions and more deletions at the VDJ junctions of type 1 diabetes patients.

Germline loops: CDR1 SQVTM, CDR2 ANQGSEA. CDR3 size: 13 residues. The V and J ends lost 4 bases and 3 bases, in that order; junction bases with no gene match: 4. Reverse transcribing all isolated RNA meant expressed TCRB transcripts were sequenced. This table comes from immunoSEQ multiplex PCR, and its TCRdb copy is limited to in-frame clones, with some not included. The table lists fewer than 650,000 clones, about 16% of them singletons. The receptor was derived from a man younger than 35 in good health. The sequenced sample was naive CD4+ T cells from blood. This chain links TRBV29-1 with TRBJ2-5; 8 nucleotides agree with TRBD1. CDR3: CSVVGTGKETQYF. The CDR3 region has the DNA TGCAGCGTTGTAGGGACAGGTAAAGAGACCCAGTACTTC.